The text below deals with one T cell receptor (beta chain). Its antigen is undetermined. The junction and the germline gene differ at one end; a read error may be behind it. This entry comes from a study of T cells in Graves' hyperthyroidism and ophthalmopathy. Study-level results: Model-based prediction identified ophthalmopathy a median roughly 5.9 months prior to its onset.

This CDR3 has 17 amino acids. Per the germline V gene, CDR1 is LGHNA and CDR2 is YSLEER. The CDR3 regions of TCR beta were amplified from RNA transcripts. Carried out on the TCR CDR3, a first-round RT-PCR used the HTBI primer set. TCRdb analysed the multiplex PCR reads with MiXCR anew, one entry per CDR3 protein. This sample yields more than 550,000 distinct CDR3 sequences, of which about 18% are seen a single time; about a sixth belongs to the top ten. This sequence joins TRBV4-3 and TRBJ2-5, with 8 nucleotides matching TRBD2. The clonotype was recovered from a man in his fifties with Graves' hyperthyroidism. Input material: blood. The CDR3 here is CASSQDGSGGPGETQHF. CDR3 nucleotides: TGCGCCAGCAGCCAAGATGGTTCGGGAGGGCCTGGTGAGACCCAGCACTTC.